The clone carrying this T cell receptor (beta chain) is termed medium-sized (0.01 to 0.1%). Its specificity is unknown. In germline, CDR1 is MNHGY, CDR2 SAAAGT. This CDR3 comprises 13 residues. The V end lost 0 bases, the J end lost 2 bases, and 5 bases lay between the germline ends. This sample stems from a study of sequential checkpoint blockade in melanoma. Across the whole study: Patients were randomized 1:1 to nivolumab-then-ipilimumab or ipilimumab-then-nivolumab first-line.

Noted treatment: randomized to nivolumab then ipilimumab (arm A) or the reverse (arm B). None of the patients previously received DNA-damaging chemotherapy. Only in-frame clones appear in the TCRdb table, and some are missing; sequencing was by immunoSEQ multiplex PCR. The table lists roughly 20,000 clones, around 26% of them singletons. Study observations and caveats: Pretreatment TIL clonality tracked with response in the nivolumab-first arm. Patients with week-13 increases in T-cell fraction and clonality benefited about 30 times more often.

The sequence was collected from a human donor with melanoma. Material: tumor tissue (inferred from file names), obtained from a patient given nivolumab and ipilimumab in sequence. The gene calls are TRBV6-8 and TRBJ2-7, with unresolved D. CDR3 residues: CASSYSGPYEQYF. As DNA, the CDR3 is TGTGCCAGCAGTTACTCCGGCCCCTACGAGCAGTACTTC.